This T cell receptor (beta chain) came from a study of blood T cell repertoires in COVID-19. Study information: Samples taken during acute and convalescent COVID-19 were collected in the United States, Italy and Spain. T cells, B-cell-depleted T cells, or PBMCs provided the cDNA or gDNA that served as material.

How the authors handled the data: From reference gene primer amplification, estimates of nucleated cell counts were derived. Sequencing used immunoSEQ multiplex PCR; TCRdb keeps in-frame clones, though not all of them. For V, J and clone size, that table is used; D and trimming come from the DNA. This table has more than 15,000 clones, about 90% appearing once. In germline, CDR1 is SGHNT, CDR2 YYREEE (reference sequence). The CDR3 has 16 residues. V dropped 0 bases and J dropped 5; count of bases not matched to a gene: 7. The TCR originated in a human donor in a cohort sampled during active COVID-19. Sample: peripheral blood. The chain recombines TRBV5-4 with TRBJ2-2, with 7 bases fitting TRBD1. The CDR3 nucleotides read TGTGCCAGCAGCTTGGTGACAGGGTATATTACCGGGGAGCTGTTTTTT. Its translation is CASSLVTGYITGELFF.